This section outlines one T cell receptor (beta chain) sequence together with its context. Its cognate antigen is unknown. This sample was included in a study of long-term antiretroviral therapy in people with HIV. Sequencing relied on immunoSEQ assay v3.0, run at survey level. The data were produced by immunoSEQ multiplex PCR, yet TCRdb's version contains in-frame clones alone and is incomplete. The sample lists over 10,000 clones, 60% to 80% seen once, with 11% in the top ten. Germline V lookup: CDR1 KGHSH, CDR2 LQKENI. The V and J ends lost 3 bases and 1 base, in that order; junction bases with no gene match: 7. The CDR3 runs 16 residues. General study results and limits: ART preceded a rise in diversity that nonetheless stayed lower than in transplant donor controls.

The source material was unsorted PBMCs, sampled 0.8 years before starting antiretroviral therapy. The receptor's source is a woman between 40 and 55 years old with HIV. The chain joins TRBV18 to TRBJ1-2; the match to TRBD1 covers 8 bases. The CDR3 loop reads CASSPEYRGSNYGYTF. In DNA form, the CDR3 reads TGTGCCAGCTCACCGGAATACAGGGGGAGTAACTATGGCTACACCTTC. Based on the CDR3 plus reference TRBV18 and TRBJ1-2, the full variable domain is NAGVMQNPRHLVRRRGQEARLRCSPMKGHSHVYWYRQLPEEGLKFMVYLQKENIIDESGMPKERFSAEFPKEGPSILRIQQVVRGDSAAYFCASSPEYRGSNYGYTFGSGTRLTVV.